This is a list of T cell receptor beta chains from one sample in a study of persistence of HIV-infected CD4 T cells. Antigen specificity for these receptors is unknown. Here immunoSEQ multiplex PCR was the method, and the copy in TCRdb shows in-frame clones only, minus some. Of approximately 20,000 clones listed, 65% are singletons. The material sequenced was CD4+ T cells sorted from PBMCs after approximately 19-hour stimulation, taken from a patient who received antiretroviral therapy. The receptor set was obtained from an adult woman with HIV who was CMV-seropositive. CDR3s include the opening cysteine and the closing phenylalanine or tryptophan. The order of the fields is V gene, J gene, clone size, D gene, CDR3 protein, CDR3 DNA. A D gene is named only where the DNA matches it firmly. Clone size is shown for a subset of rows, as once, few, many or a class of expanded clone.

V gene: TRBV5-4
J gene: TRBJ2-2
clone size: .
D gene: .
CDR3 protein: CASSSENVRGELFF
CDR3 DNA: TGTGCCAGCAGCTCGGAAAACGTACGCGGGGAGCTGTTTTTT

V gene: TRBV5-6
J gene: TRBJ1-2
clone size: .
D gene: TRBD1
CDR3 protein: CASSLVDRAYLNYGYTF
CDR3 DNA: TGTGCCAGCAGCTTGGTGGACAGGGCCTATTTGAACTATGGCTACACCTTC

V gene: TRBV5-1
J gene: TRBJ2-6
clone size: .
D gene: .
CDR3 protein: CASSLGTRANVLTF
CDR3 DNA: TGCGCCAGCAGCTTGGGTACAAGGGCCAACGTCCTGACTTTC

V gene: TRBV15
J gene: TRBJ1-3
clone size: .
D gene: .
CDR3 protein: CATQMYLEDTIYF
CDR3 DNA: TGTGCCACCCAAATGTATCTGGAGGACACCATATATTTT

V gene: TRBV5-6
J gene: TRBJ1-6
clone size: .
D gene: .
CDR3 protein: CASSSAGIYNSPLHF
CDR3 DNA: TGTGCCAGCAGCTCGGCCGGGATCTATAATTCACCCCTCCACTTT

V gene: TRBV30
J gene: TRBJ1-4
clone size: .
D gene: .
CDR3 protein: CAWSQGRATNEKLFF
CDR3 DNA: TGTGCCTGGAGTCAAGGCAGGGCAACTAATGAAAAACTGTTTTTT

V gene: TRBV10-2
J gene: TRBJ1-5
clone size: .
D gene: .
CDR3 protein: CASRPNSNQPQHF
CDR3 DNA: TGCGCCAGCAGGCCCAATAGCAATCAGCCCCAGCATTTT

V gene: TRBV5-1
J gene: TRBJ2-7
clone size: .
D gene: TRBD2
CDR3 protein: CASSPTSGGTEQYF
CDR3 DNA: TGCGCCAGTTCCCCGACTAGCGGGGGAACTGAGCAGTACTTC

V gene: TRBV6-5
J gene: TRBJ1-1
clone size: .
D gene: .
CDR3 protein: CASSRMNTEAFF
CDR3 DNA: TGTGCCAGCAGCCGCATGAACACTGAAGCTTTCTTT

V gene: TRBV2
J gene: TRBJ1-4
clone size: .
D gene: TRBD1
CDR3 protein: CASSDRVEKLFF
CDR3 DNA: TGTGCCAGCAGCGACAGGGTTGAAAAACTGTTTTTT

V gene: TRBV7-3
J gene: TRBJ2-6
clone size: once
D gene: .
CDR3 protein: CASSLAGANVLTF
CDR3 DNA: TGTGCCAGCAGCTTAGCTGGGGCCAACGTCCTGACTTTC

V gene: TRBV5-5
J gene: TRBJ1-5
clone size: .
D gene: TRBD1
CDR3 protein: CASSGTGSNQPQHF
CDR3 DNA: TGTGCCAGCAGCGGGACAGGGAGCAATCAGCCCCAGCATTTT

V gene: TRBV21-1
J gene: TRBJ1-2
clone size: few
D gene: .
CDR3 protein: CASSGRGDPYGYTF
CDR3 DNA: TGTGCCAGCAGTGGGCGGGGAGACCCCTATGGCTACACCTTC

V gene: TRBV9
J gene: TRBJ2-4
clone size: .
D gene: TRBD1
CDR3 protein: CASSVSGTGETKNIQYF
CDR3 DNA: TGTGCCAGCAGCGTATCCGGGACAGGGGAGACCAAAAACATTCAGTACTTC

V gene: TRBV14
J gene: TRBJ1-2
clone size: .
D gene: TRBD1
CDR3 protein: CASSQNRGYSGYTF
CDR3 DNA: TGTGCCAGCAGCCAGAACAGGGGTTATTCTGGCTACACCTTC

V gene: TRBV19
J gene: TRBJ2-1
clone size: .
D gene: .
CDR3 protein: CASSIGTANNEQFF
CDR3 DNA: TGTGCCAGTAGTATTGGGACGGCAAACAATGAGCAGTTCTTC

V gene: TRBV4-2
J gene: TRBJ1-1
clone size: .
D gene: .
CDR3 protein: CASSLRGQPMNTEAFF
CDR3 DNA: TGTGCCAGCAGCCTCCGCGGCCAGCCCATGAACACTGAAGCTTTCTTT

V gene: TRBV29-1
J gene: TRBJ1-2
clone size: few
D gene: TRBD1
CDR3 protein: CSVEPGGGYGYTF
CDR3 DNA: TGCAGCGTTGAACCAGGGGGCGGCTATGGCTACACCTTC

V gene: TRBV5-1
J gene: TRBJ2-3
clone size: .
D gene: .
CDR3 protein: CASSPPTGFTDTQYF
CDR3 DNA: TGCGCCAGCAGCCCTCCGACAGGTTTCACAGATACGCAGTATTTT

V gene: TRBV29-1
J gene: TRBJ2-1
clone size: .
D gene: .
CDR3 protein: CSVVKGNNEQFF
CDR3 DNA: TGCAGCGTCGTCAAGGGGAACAATGAGCAGTTCTTC